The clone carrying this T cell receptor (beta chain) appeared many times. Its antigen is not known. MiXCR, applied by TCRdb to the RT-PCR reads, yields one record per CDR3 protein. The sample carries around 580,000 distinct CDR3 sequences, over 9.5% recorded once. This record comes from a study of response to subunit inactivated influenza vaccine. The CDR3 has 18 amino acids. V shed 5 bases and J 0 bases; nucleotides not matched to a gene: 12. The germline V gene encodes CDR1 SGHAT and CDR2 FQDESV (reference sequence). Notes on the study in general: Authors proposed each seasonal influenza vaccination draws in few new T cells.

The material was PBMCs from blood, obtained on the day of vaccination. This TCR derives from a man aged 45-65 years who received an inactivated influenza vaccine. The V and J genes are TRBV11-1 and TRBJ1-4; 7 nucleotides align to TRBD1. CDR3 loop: CASSLNPIGQATNEKLFF. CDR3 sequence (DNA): TGTGCCAGCAGCCTTAACCCAATCGGACAGGCAACTAATGAAAAACTGTTTTTT.